One sample yielded the 6 T cell receptor beta chains listed below, sequenced in a study of regulatory T cells in long-lasting Graves disease. For TCR beta, libraries came from iRepertoire HTBI primers and Arm-PCR of CDR3 regions. TCRdb fed the multiplex PCR reads into MiXCR, producing one record per CDR3 protein. The sample shows 360,000 or so distinct CDR3 sequences, 15% to 20% of them seen only once. Time point specified: newly diagnosed GD, antithyroid drugs for less than 3 months. The authors made the TCR library using RNA they extracted from PBMCs. The same sample was also studied in work on T cells in Graves' hyperthyroidism and ophthalmopathy.

The input for sequencing was peripheral blood mononuclear cells (PBMCs), taken at new diagnosis, from a patient treated with antithyroid drugs. These receptors originate from a middle-aged man with Graves disease.

This clonotype has ten or more counts. This chain uses TRBV28 with TRBJ2-7; D is uncertain. V lost 5 bases and J lost 4, with 12 bases in between. This CDR3 contains 13 residues. Germline CDR1 MDHEN, CDR2 SYDVKM. The CDR3 bases are TGTGCCAGCAGTACCACTACGGTTTACGAGCAGTACTTC. This encodes CASSTTTVYEQYF.

This clonotype was recorded at least ten times. The chain has TRBV9 and TRBJ1-1; D gene uncertain. Trimming removed 2 bases from V and 4 bases from J, with 15 bases in between. Per the germline V gene, CDR1 is SGDLS and CDR2 is YYNGEE. The CDR3 totals 15 residues. As DNA, the CDR3 is TGTGCCAGCAGCGTGGGAGGCAACGCCGGCACTGAAGCTTTCTTT. This translates into CASSVGGNAGTEAFF.

This clonotype turned up a few times. The rearrangement uses TRBV20-1 and TRBJ1-5, with 7 bases that match TRBD1. After removal of 6 bases from V and 0 bases from J, the junction contained 11 bases not matched to a gene. The CDR3 has 16 residues. Per germline, CDR1 DFQATT and CDR2 SNEGSKA (reference sequence). The CDR3 loop is CSAFDRVSNSNQPQHF. The DNA of the CDR3 is TGCAGTGCCTTCGACAGGGTTAGCAATAGCAATCAGCCCCAGCATTTT.

This clonotype was detected many times. The chain joins TRBV6-1 to TRBJ2-7; TRBD1 agrees at 8 bases. Trimming cost V 3 bases and J 3 bases; bases outside gene matches: 7. Germline values: CDR1 MNHNS, CDR2 SASEGT. CDR3 size: 15 residues. The CDR3 nucleotides are TGTGCCAGCAGTGATCCGGGACAGGTCCTCTACGAGCAGTACTTC. Protein: CASSDPGQVLYEQYF.

This rearrangement joins TRBV29-1 to TRBJ2-1; 9 nucleotides line up with TRBD2. CDR1 SQVTM and CDR2 ANQGSEA come from the germline V gene. V shed 0 bases, J shed 6 bases, and the junction held 12 bases outside the gene matches. CDR3 length equals 17 residues. The CDR3: CSVEDLSGGFSLNEQFF. The CDR3 nucleotides read TGCAGCGTTGAAGATCTAAGCGGGGGGTTCTCTCTCAATGAGCAGTTCTTC.

This clonotype showed up just a few times. V is TRBV7-3 and J is TRBJ1-5; 8 nucleotides align to TRBD1. V shed 3 bases, J shed 3 bases, and the junction held 4 bases outside the gene matches. The CDR3 is made up of 15 amino acids. The V gene's germline CDR1 is SGHTA and CDR2 FQGTGA. For the CDR3, the DNA is TGTGCCAGCAGCTTGGCAGGGGGCGTCAATCAGCCCCAGCATTTT. It translates to CASSLAGGVNQPQHF.